The rows below give T cell receptor beta chains drawn from one sample of a study of blood T cell repertoires in COVID-19. Produced via immunoSEQ multiplex PCR; TCRdb's table is partial and in-frame only. This table has more than 120,000 clones, roughly nine tenths appearing once. Sequencing used peripheral blood. The receptors were gathered from a human donor in a cohort sampled during active COVID-19. Both conserved end residues are part of each CDR3. D genes are given only for firm matches. Size tells how often a clone was seen (once, few, many) or the class of an expanded clone, and some rows leave it out.

j_call clone_size cdr3_length d_call v_call cdr3_aa cdr3_nt
TRBJ1-2 . 13 . TRBV25-1 CASSDAGHYGYTF TGTGCCAGCAGTGATGCAGGGCACTATGGCTACACCTTC
TRBJ1-1 . 14 . TRBV10-3 CAISDSDSGNGAFF TGTGCCATCAGTGACTCAGACAGTGGGAACGGAGCTTTCTTT
TRBJ1-3 . 15 . TRBV18 CASSPAYASGNTIYF TGTGCCAGCTCACCGGCATACGCCTCTGGAAACACCATATATTTT
TRBJ2-1 . 15 TRBD1 TRBV7-3 CASSGDRGSYNEQFF TGTGCCAGCAGCGGGGACAGGGGGTCCTACAATGAGCAGTTCTTC
TRBJ2-1 few 12 TRBD2 TRBV7-9 CASWTSVTEQFF TGTGCCAGTTGGACTAGCGTGACCGAGCAGTTCTTC
TRBJ2-1 . 15 . TRBV7-6 CASSFVGASYNEQFF TGTGCCAGCAGCTTCGTGGGGGCTTCTTACAATGAGCAGTTCTTC
TRBJ2-5 once 17 TRBD2 TRBV3-1/TRBV3-2 CASSPGLAGSGMETQYF TGTGCCAGCAGCCCGGGACTAGCGGGGAGTGGTATGGAGACCCAGTACTTC
TRBJ1-5 . 15 . TRBV4-1 CASSQEFHSNQPQHF TGCGCCAGCAGCCAAGAGTTTCATAGCAATCAGCCCCAGCATTTT
TRBJ1-1 . 13 . TRBV12-3/TRBV12-4 CASLRPSSGGAFF TGTGCCAGCCTAAGGCCGTCGTCGGGGGGAGCTTTCTTT
TRBJ2-5 . 14 TRBD1 TRBV5-1 CASSFAGGQETQYF TGCGCCAGCAGCTTTGCAGGGGGCCAAGAGACCCAGTACTTC
TRBJ1-2 . 16 . TRBV5-6 CASSPIGGGGNYGYTF TGTGCCAGCAGTCCTATCGGCGGGGGAGGAAACTATGGCTACACCTTC
TRBJ2-7 . 18 TRBD2 TRBV4-2 CASSQDTPQSSGVYEQYF TGTGCCAGCAGCCAAGATACCCCCCAGTCTAGCGGGGTTTACGAGCAGTACTTC
TRBJ1-2 once 14 . TRBV15 CATSRDRGNYGYTF TGTGCCACCAGCAGAGATCGGGGTAACTATGGCTACACCTTC
TRBJ1-6 . 16 . TRBV7-2 CASSRAMDRNNSPLHF TGTGCCAGCAGCCGGGCGATGGACAGAAATAATTCACCCCTCCACTTT
TRBJ2-1 . 16 . TRBV2 CASSDQGGRSYNEQFF TGTGCCAGCAGTGATCAGGGGGGAAGATCCTACAATGAGCAGTTCTTC
TRBJ2-7 . 13 TRBD2 TRBV6-5 CASSFGGTYEQYF TGTGCCAGCAGTTTCGGGGGGACCTACGAGCAGTACTTC
TRBJ1-2 . 15 TRBD1 TRBV5-1 CASSPGDRENYGYTF TGCGCCAGCAGCCCAGGGGACAGGGAGAACTATGGCTACACCTTC
TRBJ2-4 . 18 TRBD2 TRBV19 CASTMRLAGGRTKNIQYF TGTGCCAGTACCATGAGGCTAGCGGGGGGACGCACCAAAAACATTCAGTACTTC
TRBJ2-7 . 15 TRBD2 TRBV6-5 CASSYRPAGAYEQYF TGTGCCAGCAGTTACAGGCCCGCGGGGGCCTACGAGCAGTACTTC
TRBJ2-1 . 11 . TRBV20-1 CSAGGYNEQFF TGCAGTGCCGGGGGATACAATGAGCAGTTCTTC
TRBJ1-2 . 15 . TRBV20-1 CSASGAANINYGYTF TGCAGTGCAAGTGGGGCCGCAAATATTAACTATGGCTACACCTTC
TRBJ1-6 . 17 TRBD1 TRBV3-1/TRBV3-2 CASSRELPGQSYSPLHF TGTGCCAGCAGCCGAGAACTCCCGGGACAGTCTTATTCACCCCTCCACTTT
TRBJ1-3 . 14 TRBD1 TRBV6-5 CASTRTGAGNTIYF TGTGCCAGCACTAGGACAGGGGCTGGAAACACCATATATTTT
TRBJ1-2 . 15 . TRBV7-2 CASSLVGDTRYGYTF TGTGCCAGCAGCTTAGTCGGGGACACAAGATACGGCTACACCTTC
TRBJ2-7 once 14 TRBD2 TRBV3-1/TRBV3-2 CASSHRGGLYEQYF TGTGCCAGCAGCCATCGGGGGGGCTTGTACGAGCAGTACTTC
TRBJ2-5 once 14 . TRBV3-1/TRBV3-2 CASTKGGEQETQYF TGTGCCAGCACGAAGGGGGGGGAACAAGAGACCCAGTACTTC
TRBJ1-4 once 15 TRBD1 TRBV7-2 CASSLFGTGEEKLFF TGTGCCAGCAGCTTATTTGGGACAGGGGAAGAAAAACTGTTTTTT
TRBJ2-5 . 14 . TRBV18 CASSRNMYQETQYF TGTGCCAGCTCACGCAACATGTACCAAGAGACCCAGTACTTC
TRBJ1-2 . 16 TRBD1 TRBV18 CASSRGQGTPNYGYTF TGTGCCAGCTCTCGGGGACAGGGGACTCCTAACTATGGCTACACCTTC
TRBJ2-7 . 13 . TRBV5-1 CASSYRDPYEQYF TGCGCCAGCAGCTACAGGGACCCCTACGAGCAGTACTTC
TRBJ1-5 . 15 . TRBV6-1 CASSELTGGIEPQHF TGTGCCAGCAGTGAGCTGACAGGAGGTATCGAGCCCCAGCATTTT
TRBJ2-2 once 14 TRBD2 TRBV6-5 CASSRGGGTGELFF TGTGCCAGCAGTCGGGGGGGCGGCACCGGGGAGCTGTTTTTT
TRBJ1-1 . 14 . TRBV7-2 CASSLERAETEAFF TGTGCCAGCAGCTTAGAGAGGGCTGAGACTGAAGCTTTCTTT
TRBJ2-2 . 13 . TRBV5-1 CASSAMGPGELFF TGCGCCAGCAGCGCGATGGGGCCCGGGGAGCTGTTTTTT
TRBJ2-1 . 17 TRBD1 TRBV25-1 CASSAGRGTASYNEQFF TGTGCCAGCAGTGCAGGACGAGGGACAGCGTCCTACAATGAGCAGTTCTTC
TRBJ1-2 . 13 . TRBV5-5 CASSFEVLTGYTF TGTGCCAGCAGCTTTGAGGTTCTAACTGGCTACACCTTC
TRBJ2-3 . 15 TRBD1 TRBV5-4 CASSLDRGHTDTQYF TGTGCCAGCAGCTTGGACAGGGGGCATACAGATACGCAGTATTTT
TRBJ1-2 . 13 . TRBV9 CASSVDRDYGYTF TGTGCCAGCAGCGTAGACAGAGACTATGGCTACACCTTC
TRBJ1-1 . 16 TRBD1 TRBV5-4 CASSLPGTGVETEAFF TGTGCCAGCAGCTTACCCGGGACAGGGGTCGAGACTGAAGCTTTCTTT
TRBJ2-3 . 16 TRBD2 TRBV7-3 CASSLGLAGPTDTQYF TGTGCCAGCAGCCTAGGACTAGCGGGGCCCACAGATACGCAGTATTTT
TRBJ1-1 . 15 . TRBV4-1 CASRPSGQVNTEAFF TGCGCCAGCAGACCCTCGGGACAAGTGAACACTGAAGCTTTCTTT
TRBJ1-5 few 15 . TRBV3-1/TRBV3-2 CASSRGGKSNQPQHF TGTGCCAGCAGCAGGGGAGGGAAAAGCAATCAGCCCCAGCATTTT
TRBJ2-1 once 13 . TRBV27 CASSFGRANEQFF TGTGCCAGCAGTTTCGGCAGGGCCAATGAGCAGTTCTTC
TRBJ2-2 . 13 . TRBV5-4 CASSTDNTGELFF TGTGCCAGCAGCACAGATAACACCGGGGAGCTGTTTTTT
TRBJ2-1 . 16 TRBD2 TRBV2 CASSLRLAGSYNEQFF TGTGCCAGCAGTTTAAGACTAGCGGGCTCCTACAATGAGCAGTTCTTC
TRBJ1-1 . 14 . TRBV3-1/TRBV3-2 CASSQASGRFEAFF TGTGCCAGCAGCCAAGCCTCTGGCCGATTTGAAGCTTTCTTT
TRBJ1-2 . 14 . TRBV15 CATSRGTTYYGYTF TGTGCCACCAGCAGAGGGACAACCTACTATGGCTACACCTTC
TRBJ1-4 . 15 . TRBV9 CASRDEGSTNEKLFF TGTGCCAGCAGGGACGAGGGTTCCACTAATGAAAAACTGTTTTTT
TRBJ2-1 . 13 . TRBV6-5 CASREGLYNEQFF TGTGCCAGCAGGGAGGGTCTCTACAATGAGCAGTTCTTC
TRBJ2-7 . 14 . TRBV7-3 CASSLSPRGDEQYF TGTGCCAGCAGCTTATCGCCCAGGGGGGACGAGCAGTACTTC
TRBJ1-2 . 14 . TRBV7-9 CASSLVGQTYGYTF TGTGCCAGCAGCTTAGTCGGACAAACTTATGGCTACACCTTC
TRBJ1-5 . 15 TRBD1 TRBV6-5 CASSYRQGAHQPQHF TGTGCCAGCAGTTACCGACAGGGGGCCCATCAGCCCCAGCATTTT
TRBJ2-5 . 15 . TRBV6-2/TRBV6-3 CASSYSRVPQETQYF TGTGCCAGCAGTTACTCGAGGGTCCCCCAAGAGACCCAGTACTTC
TRBJ2-7 . 15 TRBD2 TRBV5-1 CASSLLPGGIHEQYF TGCGCCAGCAGCCTTCTCCCGGGGGGGATCCACGAGCAGTACTTC
TRBJ1-2 . 15 . TRBV7-9 CASSLSWQGNYGYTF TGTGCCAGCAGCTTATCGTGGCAGGGGAACTATGGCTACACCTTC
TRBJ1-5 . 15 TRBD1 TRBV19 CASSIRAGGWEPQHF TGTGCCAGTAGTATTAGGGCAGGGGGTTGGGAGCCCCAGCATTTT
TRBJ1-1 many 14 . TRBV5-1 CASSLAGQLTEAFF TGCGCCAGCAGCTTGGCAGGGCAATTGACTGAAGCTTTCTTT
TRBJ2-2 . 14 . TRBV19 CASSGTTITGELFF TGTGCCAGTAGTGGGACAACTATAACCGGGGAGCTGTTTTTT
TRBJ1-6 . 15 . TRBV6-5 CASSYLGTYNSPLHF TGTGCCAGCAGTTACTTGGGGACATATAATTCACCCCTCCACTTT